The rows below give T cell receptor beta chains drawn from one sample of a study of CD8+ T cells in alopecia areata. Sequencing was performed with immunoSEQ multiplex PCR; in TCRdb, only in-frame clones are kept and a portion is missing. The repertoire consists of roughly 250,000 clones, with roughly 69% occurring once and the leading ten covering 1% to 1.5%. The sequencing used CD4+ T cells sorted from blood, collected at week 0. The source is a human donor with alopecia areata. The CDR3 runs from the conserved cysteine through the conserved F or W. D genes are given only for firm matches. Clone size is given for some rows only: seen once, a few or many times, or a class if the clone is expanded.

size	J	V	D	CDR3	DNA
NA	TRBJ2-1	TRBV6-6	NA	CASHNPRRNNEQFF	TGTGCCAGCCATAATCCACGGAGAAACAATGAGCAGTTCTTC
once	TRBJ1-6	TRBV4-1	NA	CASSQGLWGSPLHF	TGCGCCAGCAGCCAAGGACTTTGGGGTTCACCCCTCCACTTT
NA	TRBJ2-1	TRBV9	TRBD2	CASSVAGLDYNEQFF	TGTGCCAGCAGCGTAGCCGGACTAGATTACAATGAGCAGTTCTTC
NA	TRBJ2-5	TRBV9	NA	CASSAGTFVETQYF	TGTGCCAGCAGCGCCGGGACTTTCGTAGAGACCCAGTACTTC
NA	TRBJ2-3	TRBV29-1	NA	CSAPDGRGGTDTQYF	TGCAGCGCCCCCGACGGGCGGGGTGGCACAGATACGCAGTATTTT
NA	TRBJ2-2	TRBV29-1	NA	CSVIVGLGELFF	TGCAGCGTAATAGTGGGGTTGGGGGAGCTGTTTTTT
NA	TRBJ2-1	TRBV7-2	NA	CASTLGWGSYNEQFF	TGTGCCAGCACCCTAGGCTGGGGGTCCTACAATGAGCAGTTCTTC
few	TRBJ2-1	TRBV29-1	TRBD1	CSVVTGDSEQFF	TGCAGCGTTGTGACAGGGGATAGTGAGCAGTTCTTC
few	TRBJ2-5	TRBV5-4	NA	CASSLDSGGTQYF	TGTGCCAGCAGCTTGGACTCCGGGGGGACCCAGTACTTC
few	TRBJ2-1	TRBV5-1	NA	CASSSGTSDNEQFF	TGCGCCAGCAGCTCCGGGACATCGGACAATGAGCAGTTCTTC
NA	TRBJ2-3	TRBV6-6	NA	CASSSTGGTQYF	TGTGCCAGCAGTTCGACGGGTGGTACGCAGTATTTT
once	TRBJ2-7	TRBV5-1	TRBD2	CASSSPGLGFEQYF	TGCGCCAGCAGCTCCCCGGGACTAGGCTTCGAGCAGTACTTC
few	TRBJ1-1	TRBV29-1	TRBD1	CSVVTGANTEAFF	TGCAGCGTTGTCACAGGGGCGAACACTGAAGCTTTCTTT
NA	TRBJ2-1	TRBV7-2	NA	CASSLVGVEQFF	TGTGCCAGCAGCTTAGTTGGCGTTGAGCAGTTCTTC
few	TRBJ2-5	TRBV5-6	NA	CASSPPTAQETQYF	TGTGCCAGCAGCCCGCCCACAGCCCAAGAGACCCAGTACTTC
NA	TRBJ1-1	TRBV10-3	NA	CAISPSLGNTEAFF	TGTGCCATCAGTCCCTCCCTCGGGAACACTGAAGCTTTCTTT
NA	TRBJ2-5	TRBV9	TRBD1	CASSAEGTVRTQYF	TGTGCCAGCAGCGCCGAGGGGACAGTTCGGACCCAGTACTTC
once	TRBJ1-6	TRBV2	TRBD1	CASTLGGQGRRSPLHF	TGTGCCAGCACCCTGGGGGGACAGGGACGGCGATCACCCCTCCACTTT
NA	TRBJ2-7	TRBV11-2	NA	CASSPRAGHYEQYF	TGTGCCAGCAGCCCACGGGCCGGGCACTACGAGCAGTACTTC
NA	TRBJ2-5	TRBV5-1	NA	CASSLHSQETQYF	TGCGCCAGCAGCCTACACAGCCAAGAGACCCAGTACTTC
NA	TRBJ2-5	TRBV10-3	NA	CATSTSLDSQETQYF	TGTGCCACCTCCACGTCTTTGGACAGCCAAGAGACCCAGTACTTC
NA	TRBJ2-3	TRBV27	NA	CASSFRVDTDTQYF	TGTGCCAGCAGTTTCCGAGTGGACACAGATACGCAGTATTTT
NA	TRBJ1-1	TRBV27	NA	CASSLQAQGVEAFF	TGTGCCAGCAGTTTACAGGCCCAAGGTGTTGAAGCTTTCTTT
NA	TRBJ2-7	TRBV5-6	NA	CASSLGRFSYEQYF	TGTGCCAGCAGCTTGGGGCGGTTCTCCTACGAGCAGTACTTC
NA	TRBJ2-5	TRBV9	TRBD2	CASSVGLAGVLQETQYF	TGTGCCAGCAGCGTAGGCCTAGCGGGGGTACTTCAAGAGACCCAGTACTTC
NA	TRBJ2-7	TRBV6-1	NA	CASSKDRHSYEQYF	TGTGCCAGCAGCAAGGACCGACACTCCTACGAGCAGTACTTC
NA	TRBJ2-5	TRBV5-1	TRBD2	CASSLAGTTEETQYF	TGCGCCAGCAGCTTGGCCGGGACTACGGAAGAGACCCAGTACTTC
once	TRBJ2-6	TRBV4-2	TRBD1	CASSRGQGSGANVLTF	TGTGCCAGCAGCCGCGGACAGGGATCTGGGGCCAACGTCCTGACTTTC
NA	TRBJ2-3	TRBV7-9	TRBD1	CASSPTGSTDTQYF	TGTGCCAGCAGCCCGACAGGGAGCACAGATACGCAGTATTTT